The 27 T cell receptor beta chains in this list originate from one sample, sequenced in a study of blood T cell repertoires in COVID-19. Repertoires were generated with immunoSEQ multiplex PCR, while TCRdb's copy carries only in-frame clones and drops some. The repertoire holds more than 150,000 clones, with less than 90% as singletons. The sequencing sample was made of peripheral blood. All receptors come from a woman between 40 and 55 years old with acute or convalescent COVID-19.

The chain uses TRBV11-2 and TRBJ2-5, with no clear D. V was pared by 1 base and J by 5 bases, with 11 bases between. CDR1 is SGHAT, CDR2 FQNNGV, per germline. This CDR3 spans 14 amino acids. The CDR3: CASSLGPRRETQYF. The CDR3 nucleotides are TGTGCCAGCAGCTTAGGGCCCCGCAGGGAGACCCAGTACTTC.

CDR3 loop: CAREKDGQGVSTQYF. In DNA, the CDR3 is TGTGCCCGAGAGAAGGACGGCCAGGGGGTGTCGACCCAGTACTTC. This rearrangement joins TRBV2 to TRBJ2-5; 7 bases fit TRBD1. This CDR3 has 15 amino acids. V gave up 11 bases and J gave up 7 bases; unmatched junction bases: 19. CDR1 is SNHLY and CDR2 is FYNNEI in the germline V gene.

The rearrangement joins TRBV6-1 to TRBJ2-3, with a possible D match to TRBD1 (5 bases). Trimming removed 2 bases from V and 2 bases from J, with 11 bases in between. The germline V gene has CDR1 MNHNS and CDR2 SASEGT. This CDR3 is 15 amino acids long. The CDR3 is CASSELSGLTDTQYF. In DNA form, the CDR3 reads TGTGCCAGCAGTGAACTATCAGGGCTCACAGATACGCAGTATTTT.

This chain joins TRBV29-1 and TRBJ2-5, with 7 bases aligning to TRBD1. The CDR3 covers 13 residues. Per germline, CDR1 SQVTM and CDR2 ANQGSEA. Germline trimming cut 6 bases from V and 2 bases from J; bases unmatched to any gene: 6. CDR3 amino acids: CSVAKGAQETQYF. CDR3 nucleotide sequence: TGCAGCGTCGCTAAGGGGGCTCAAGAGACCCAGTACTTC.

The CDR3 protein is CASSFGLATYEQYF. For the CDR3, the DNA is TGTGCCAGTAGTTTCGGACTAGCAACCTACGAGCAGTACTTC. The V gene is TRBV19, the J gene TRBJ2-7; TRBD2 agrees at 8 bases. The germline V gene has CDR1 LNHDA and CDR2 SQIVND (reference sequence). J was trimmed by 2 bases and V by 5 bases; bases with no gene match: 5. The CDR3 has 14 residues.

The chain has TRBV6-6 and TRBJ1-2; D uncertain. The V end was cut by 5 bases, the J end by 0 bases, with 13 bases between. Germline V gives CDR1 MNHNY, CDR2 SVGAGI (reference sequence). This CDR3 is built from 15 residues. Written as DNA, the CDR3 is TGTGCCAGCAGTCAAGGAGGGAGGACTAACTATGGCTACACCTTC. This translates into CASSQGGRTNYGYTF.

The V gene is TRBV5-4, the J gene TRBJ2-6; tentative D call: TRBD1 (5 bases). The V and J ends lost 5 bases and 2 bases respectively, with 11 bases between them. The CDR3 has 15 amino acids. CDR1 is SGHNT and CDR2 is YYREEE in the germline V gene (reference sequence). CDR3 coding DNA: TGTGCCAGCAGACCCAGGGTGGCTGGGGCCAACGTCCTGACTTTC. Amino acid sequence: CASRPRVAGANVLTF.

This rearrangement joins TRBV9 to TRBJ2-5, with 8 bases matching TRBD2. V shed 0 bases, J shed 5 bases, and the junction held 3 bases outside the gene matches. The CDR3 is 14 residues long. Per germline, CDR1 SGDLS and CDR2 YYNGEE. DNA for the CDR3: TGTGCCAGCAGCGTAGCGGGGGGGCCCGAGACCCAGTACTTC. It encodes CASSVAGGPETQYF.

This sequence joins TRBV5-4 and TRBJ2-7, with 8 bases that match TRBD1. Germline assignment: CDR1 SGHNT and CDR2 YYREEE (reference sequence). This CDR3 region has 13 residues. V was pared by 2 bases and J by 6 bases, with 4 bases of the junction left unmatched. The DNA of the CDR3 is TGTGCCAGCAGCTTTGACAGGGGCCGCGAGCAGTACTTC. This encodes CASSFDRGREQYF.

V is TRBV24-1 and J is TRBJ2-7; 10 bases line up with TRBD1. V shed 5 bases and J 7 bases; nucleotides not matched to a gene: 10. The germline V gene has CDR1 KGHDR and CDR2 SFDVKD. The CDR3 runs to 15 residues. CDR3 loop: CATSGGTGASREQYF. The CDR3 DNA follows: TGTGCCACCAGTGGCGGGACAGGGGCATCCAGGGAGCAGTACTTC.

This clone was picked up a small number of times. The J gene is TRBJ2-2, the V gene TRBV27; weak D call: TRBD1 (6 bases). CDR1 and CDR2 (germline): MNHEY, SMNVEV (reference sequence). This CDR3 spans 23 amino acids. V was cut by 5 bases and J by 2 bases, with 36 bases left in between. In DNA, the CDR3 is TGTGCCAGCAGTCCATTGACAGGAATAACCTCGATCGTGCTCGGGTCAAACACCGGGGAGCTGTTTTTT. Amino acids: CASSPLTGITSIVLGSNTGELFF.

Comments on this clone: The junction differs from germline at one of its ends, possibly a read error. The rearrangement uses TRBV18 and TRBJ2-1; 11 bases line up with TRBD1. The CDR3 sequence is 13 residues long. CDR1 is KGHSH and CDR2 is LQKENI in the germline V gene. The CDR3 nucleotides read TGTGCCAGCTCACCGGGACAGGGGGACTTCTGGATCTTC. Protein product: CASSPGQGDFWIF.

The V and J genes are TRBV7-8 and TRBJ2-1, with 11 bases that match TRBD2. V was pared by 5 bases and J by 7 bases, with 13 bases of the junction left unmatched. There are 17 residues in the CDR3. Germline V gene lookup returns CDR1 SGHVS and CDR2 FQNEAQ. In DNA form, the CDR3 reads TGTGCCAGCAGCCTAACCCCACTAGCGGGAGCTTCAAATGAGCAGTTCTTC. Amino acids: CASSLTPLAGASNEQFF.

The rearrangement uses TRBV5-1 and TRBJ2-1, with 7 positions matching TRBD1. CDR3 length: 12 residues. Germline values: CDR1 SGHRS, CDR2 YFSETQ. With V trimmed by 4 bases and J by 10 bases, 5 bases remained unmatched. In DNA, the CDR3 is TGCGCCAGCAGCCGACAGGGACACGAGCAGTTCTTC. The encoded protein is CASSRQGHEQFF.

The chain uses TRBV28 and TRBJ2-7, with 12 positions matching TRBD1. With 5 bases clipped from V and 6 bases from J, the junction kept 5 bases outside the gene matches. The germline CDR1 and CDR2 sequences are MDHEN and SYDVKM. This CDR3 has 14 residues. The CDR3 DNA follows: TGTGCCAGCAGTAGGGGGACAGGGGGCGCCGAGCAGTACTTC. Protein sequence: CASSRGTGGAEQYF.

The chain joins TRBV10-3 to TRBJ2-7; 10 bases map to TRBD1. Germline CDR1 ENHRY, CDR2 SYGVKD. With V trimmed by 5 bases and J by 9 bases, 16 bases remained unmatched. This CDR3 spans 16 amino acids. DNA for the CDR3: TGTGCCATCAGTAATTTCGGACAGGGGGGCTCTAGCGGGCAGTACTTC. This sequence encodes CAISNFGQGGSSGQYF.

V is TRBV4-2 and J is TRBJ1-2; possible D gene TRBD1, 5 bases. The CDR3 is 13 residues long. Trimming left V 2 bases short and J 8 bases short, with 12 bases between. CDR1 is LGHNA and CDR2 is YNFKEQ in the germline V gene. The CDR3 spells CASSQRGSEGYTF. CDR3 bases: TGTGCCAGCAGCCAACGGGGGTCCGAAGGCTACACCTTC.

The V and J genes are TRBV7-8 and TRBJ1-5; 8 bases are shared with TRBD1. The J segment lost 2 bases and the V segment lost 5 bases, leaving 11 bases of the junction unmatched. The CDR3 is made up of 17 amino acids. Germline CDR1 SGHVS, CDR2 FQNEAQ. As DNA, the CDR3 is TGTGCCAGCAGCCCAGACAGGGGTCCGGTCGGCAATCAGCCCCAGCATTTT. Its protein is CASSPDRGPVGNQPQHF. Based on the CDR3 plus reference TRBV7-8 and TRBJ1-5, the full variable domain is GAGVSQSPRYKVAKRGQDVALRCDPISGHVSLFWYQQALGQGPEFLTYFQNEAQLDKSGLPSDRFFAERPEGSVSTLKIQRTQQEDSAVYLCASSPDRGPVGNQPQHFGDGTRLSIL.

The J gene is TRBJ2-5, the V gene TRBV27, with 9 bases that match TRBD1. Losses at the gene ends were 0 bases for V and 3 bases for J; bases not matched to a gene: 11. This CDR3 has 18 amino acids. The germline CDR1 and CDR2 sequences are MNHEY and SMNVEV (reference sequence). The CDR3 spells CASSLSWTGVGFKETQYF. CDR3 sequence (DNA): TGTGCCAGCAGTTTATCGTGGACAGGGGTGGGGTTTAAAGAGACCCAGTACTTC.

This chain links TRBV5-1 with TRBJ1-6, with TRBD1 matching over 9 bases. V lost 4 bases to trimming and J lost 10 bases; unmatched junction nucleotides: 9. Germline loops: CDR1 SGHRS, CDR2 YFSETQ. The CDR3 covers 15 residues. The CDR3 sequence is CASSTIQGAGSPLHF. The CDR3 nucleotides are TGCGCCAGCAGCACCATACAGGGGGCTGGATCACCCCTCCACTTT.

The rearrangement uses TRBV15 and TRBJ1-6; D is undetermined. This CDR3 is 13 amino acids long. Germline V lookup: CDR1 LNHNV, CDR2 YYDKDF (reference sequence). Trimming shortened V by 1 base and J by 10 bases, and 8 bases separated the two germline ends. The CDR3 coding sequence is TGTGCCACCAGCAGAGCCGAAGAGTCACCCCTCCACTTT. Its protein product is CATSRAEESPLHF.

The chain is built from TRBV21-1 and TRBJ1-6; the table's D call, TRBD1, has no DNA check behind it. TRBV21-1 counts as a pseudogene. The CDR3 totals 15 residues. The CDR3 DNA sequence: TGTGCCAGCAGCAAAGTTGGGACAGTGGGTTCACCCCTCCACTTT. Residues: CASSKVGTVGSPLHF.

The chain uses TRBV12-3 or TRBV12-4 and TRBJ1-2, with 7 bases identical to TRBD1. V dropped 7 bases and J dropped 8; count of bases not matched to a gene: 7. This CDR3 contains 12 residues. The CDR3 loop is CASNRGSGGYTF. The CDR3 region has the DNA TGTGCCAGCAACAGGGGTTCGGGCGGCTACACCTTC.

The V gene is TRBV28, the J gene TRBJ1-2, with D possibly being TRBD1 (5 bases). This CDR3 contains 14 residues. Looked up from germline, CDR1 is MDHEN and CDR2 is SYDVKM. Trimming shortened V by 6 bases and J by 5 bases, and 16 bases separated the two germline ends. Here the CDR3 DNA reads TGTGCCAGCAGAACGACCAGGGATTTGTATGGCTACACCTTC. It yields the protein CASRTTRDLYGYTF.

The V and J genes are TRBV4-2 and TRBJ1-4; unclear D gene. Germline V lookup: CDR1 LGHNA, CDR2 YNFKEQ. V was cut by 1 base and J by 6 bases, with 15 bases left in between. The CDR3 has 16 amino acids. In DNA form, the CDR3 reads TGTGCCAGCAGCCAAGGGGCAGGCCGAAGTGATGAAAAACTGTTTTTT. Its translation is CASSQGAGRSDEKLFF.

The chain combines TRBV7-8 with TRBJ1-5; 7 bases fit TRBD1. This CDR3 has 15 amino acids. Germline trimming cut 2 bases from V and 7 bases from J; bases unmatched to any gene: 8. The germline gives CDR1 SGHVS, CDR2 FQNEAQ. This CDR3 is CASSLNRQGEQPQHF. The CDR3 DNA reads TGTGCCAGCAGCTTAAACCGGCAGGGGGAACAGCCCCAGCATTTT.

J is TRBJ1-2 and V is TRBV30; D gene unclear. Germline assignment: CDR1 GTSNPN and CDR2 SVGIG (reference sequence). This CDR3 comprises 10 residues. V lost 2 bases and J 6 bases, leaving 4 bases between the germline ends. CDR3 sequence reads: CAWSFNGYTF. CDR3 nucleotide sequence: TGTGCCTGGAGTTTTAATGGCTACACCTTC.